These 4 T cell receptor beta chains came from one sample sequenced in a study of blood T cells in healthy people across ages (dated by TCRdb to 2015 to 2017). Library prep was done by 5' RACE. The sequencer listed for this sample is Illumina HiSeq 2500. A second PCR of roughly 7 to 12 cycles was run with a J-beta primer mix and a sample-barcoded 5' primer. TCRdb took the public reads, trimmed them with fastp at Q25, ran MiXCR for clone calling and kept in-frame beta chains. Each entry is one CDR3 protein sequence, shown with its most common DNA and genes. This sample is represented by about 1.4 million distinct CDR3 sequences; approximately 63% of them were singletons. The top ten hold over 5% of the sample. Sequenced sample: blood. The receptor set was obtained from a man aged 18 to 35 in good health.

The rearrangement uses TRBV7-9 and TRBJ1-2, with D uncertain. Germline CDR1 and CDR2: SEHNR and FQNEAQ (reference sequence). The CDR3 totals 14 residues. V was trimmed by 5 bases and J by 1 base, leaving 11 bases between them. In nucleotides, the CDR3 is TGTGCCAGCAGCCTCCCGGCATTTAACTATGGCTACACCTTC. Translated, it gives CASSLPAFNYGYTF.

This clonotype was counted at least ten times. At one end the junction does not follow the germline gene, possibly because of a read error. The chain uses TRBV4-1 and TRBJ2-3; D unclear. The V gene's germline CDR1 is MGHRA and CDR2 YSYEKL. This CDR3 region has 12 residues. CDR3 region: CASSPRADTQYF. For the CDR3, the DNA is TGTGCCAGCTCACCACGGGCAGATACGCAGTATTTT.

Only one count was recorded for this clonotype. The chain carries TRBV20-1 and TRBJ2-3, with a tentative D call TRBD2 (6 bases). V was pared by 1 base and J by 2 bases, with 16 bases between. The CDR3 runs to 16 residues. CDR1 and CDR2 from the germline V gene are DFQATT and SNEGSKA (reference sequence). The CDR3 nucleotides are TGCAGTGCTAGAGCCCCCGGCGGGGCCTTCACAGATACGCAGTATTTT. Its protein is CSARAPGGAFTDTQYF.

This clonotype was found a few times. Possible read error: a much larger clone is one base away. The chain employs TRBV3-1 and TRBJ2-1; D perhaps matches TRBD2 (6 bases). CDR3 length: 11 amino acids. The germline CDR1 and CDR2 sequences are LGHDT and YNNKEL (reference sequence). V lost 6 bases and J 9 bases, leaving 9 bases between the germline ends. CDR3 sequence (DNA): TGTGCCAGCAGTCACGGGGGTGAGCAGTTCTTC. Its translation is CASSHGGEQFF.